Below, 31 T cell receptor beta chains from the same sample are listed, as sequenced in a study of control samples from healthy donors and cancer patients. Clones were sequenced by immunoSEQ multiplex PCR, and TCRdb holds only the in-frame ones, with some missing. Among about 82,000 clones, about 94% were seen once, and the ten largest hold 4.8%. Sequencing was performed on blood. The receptors stem from a woman aged 18-30 years in good health.

The chain links TRBV19 to TRBJ1-1; possible D gene TRBD1, 6 bases. CDR3 size: 15 residues. The V end was cut by 4 bases, the J end by 1 base, with 13 bases between. The germline gives CDR1 LNHDA, CDR2 SQIVND (reference sequence). This chain's CDR3 is CASSTEGGRNTEAFF. The CDR3 DNA follows: TGTGCCAGTAGTACCGAGGGGGGGAGGAACACTGAAGCTTTCTTT.

V gene TRBV3-1 (or the pseudogene TRBV3-2) combines with J gene TRBJ1-2; 10 bases are a match to TRBD1. Germline V gives CDR1 LGHDT, CDR2 YNNKEL (reference sequence). The length of the CDR3 is 15 residues. The junction had 11 bases not matched to a gene; V was cut back by 5 bases and J by 8 bases. This CDR3 is CASSVGQGMAQGYTF. The CDR3 region has the DNA TGTGCCAGCAGCGTGGGACAGGGGATGGCTCAGGGCTACACCTTC.

V gene TRBV4-2 combines with J gene TRBJ2-1, with 13 nucleotides matching TRBD2. The CDR3 sequence is 18 residues long. The ends lost 0 bases at V and 4 bases at J; junction bases unmatched: 6. Germline lookup yields CDR1 LGHNA and CDR2 YNFKEQ. The CDR3 DNA follows: TGTGCCAGCAGCCAAGAGGTCCCGGGACTAGCGGGGTACAATGAGCAGTTCTTC. Translation gives CASSQEVPGLAGYNEQFF.

The chain couples TRBV14 to TRBJ2-7, with 8 bases matching TRBD1. Germline CDR1 reads SGHDN; CDR2 reads FVKESK. This CDR3 spans 14 amino acids. V was clipped by 4 bases and J by 6 bases; unmatched bases: 8. The CDR3 DNA follows: TGTGCCAGCAGCCCGGACAGGGCGAGGAGCGAGCAGTACTTC. Protein: CASSPDRARSEQYF.

The chain carries TRBV11-2 and TRBJ2-1, with D unclear. Trimming cost V 5 bases and J 5 bases, with 25 bases left between them. The CDR3 spans 18 residues. CDR1 is SGHAT, CDR2 FQNNGV, per germline. The CDR3 DNA reads TGTGCCAGCAGCCCAACCCCTCCGGGCGCCGGTATCCACAATGAGCAGTTCTTC. Protein sequence: CASSPTPPGAGIHNEQFF.

J is TRBJ2-3 and V is TRBV19; D ambiguous. The germline gives CDR1 LNHDA, CDR2 SQIVND (reference sequence). CDR3 length: 13 amino acids. The CDR3 region has the DNA TGTGCTGTTCGGCCGAGTGGCACAGATACGCAGTATTTT. Its translation is CAVRPSGTDTQYF.

The V and J genes are TRBV28 and TRBJ2-1, with 8 bases that match TRBD2. The CDR3 has 17 residues. Per germline, CDR1 MDHEN and CDR2 SYDVKM. The J segment lost 6 bases and the V segment lost 2 bases, leaving 12 bases of the junction unmatched. CDR3 sequence: CASSLPITSGPGNEQFF. The CDR3, as DNA: TGTGCCAGCAGTTTACCCATTACTAGCGGCCCGGGCAATGAGCAGTTCTTC.

There are a few counts of this clone. The rearrangement joins TRBV3-1 (or the pseudogene TRBV3-2) to TRBJ1-2; possibly TRBD1 for D (6 bases). CDR1 is LGHDT, CDR2 YNNKEL, per germline (reference sequence). Trimming left V 8 bases short and J 5 bases short, with 12 bases between. This CDR3 is 12 amino acids long. In DNA form, the CDR3 reads TGTGCCAGCTCGCTTAGGGGGTATGGCTACACCTTC. As protein: CASSLRGYGYTF.

V and J are TRBV4-1 and TRBJ2-1; perhaps D is TRBD1 or TRBD2 (5 bases each). Germline CDR1 MGHRA, CDR2 YSYEKL. Trimming left V 4 bases short and J 8 bases short, with 12 bases between. There are 13 residues in the CDR3. CDR3 nucleotide sequence: TGCGCCAGCAGCCGAGACTTGGGGGATGAGCAGTTCTTC. Protein: CASSRDLGDEQFF.

This rearrangement joins TRBV7-6 to TRBJ2-4; no clear D gene. Germline V gene data show CDR1 as SGHVS and CDR2 as FNYEAQ. CDR3 length equals 16 residues. Trimming left V 5 bases short and J 4 bases short, with 18 bases between. In DNA, the CDR3 is TGTGCCAGCAGCGCCAACGCTCACGCGGTAAAAAACATTCAGTACTTC. Translation gives CASSANAHAVKNIQYF. The whole variable domain, filled in from reference TRBV7-6 and TRBJ2-4, reads GAGVSQSPRYKVTKRGQDVALRCDPISGHVSLYWYRQALGQGPEFLTYFNYEAQQDKSGLPNDRFSAERPEGSISTLTIQRTEQRDSAMYRCASSANAHAVKNIQYFGAGTRLSVL.

The gene calls are TRBV19 and TRBJ1-5; possible D gene TRBD1, 5 bases. CDR1 and CDR2 (germline): LNHDA, SQIVND (reference sequence). CDR3 length: 17 amino acids. V was pared by 3 bases and J by 1 base, with 16 bases between. The CDR3 loop reads CASSIFGQGWSNQPQHF. The CDR3 nucleotides read TGTGCCAGTAGTATTTTCGGGCAGGGCTGGAGCAATCAGCCCCAGCATTTT.

This clone was observed a handful of times. V usage is TRBV4-2 and J usage is TRBJ2-7, with 10 bases matching TRBD2. Germline loops: CDR1 LGHNA, CDR2 YNFKEQ. V lost 0 bases to trimming and J lost 7 bases; unmatched junction nucleotides: 6. CDR3 length equals 15 residues. The DNA of the CDR3 is TGTGCCAGCAGCCAAGAGGCTAGCGGGAGAAGGGAGCAGTACTTC. This gives the protein CASSQEASGRREQYF.

This chain uses TRBV29-1 with TRBJ2-3; tentatively, D is TRBD1 or TRBD2 (6 bases each). V lost 7 bases and J 4 bases, leaving 33 bases between the germline ends. Germline V CDR1 and CDR2: SQVTM, ANQGSEA. The CDR3 length is 19 residues. The CDR3: CSAVPPVDQIWGAPDTQYF. In DNA, the CDR3 is TGCAGCGCAGTCCCCCCCGTGGACCAAATTTGGGGGGCCCCAGATACGCAGTATTTT.

The chain is built from TRBV18 and TRBJ1-4; D not resolved. V was pared by 6 bases and J by 8 bases, with 13 bases between. The CDR3 totals 13 residues. CDR1 is KGHSH and CDR2 is LQKENI in the germline V gene. The CDR3 loop reads CASSGYTGEKLFF. The CDR3 region has the DNA TGTGCCAGCTCGGGCTACACGGGGGAAAAACTGTTTTTT.

The rearrangement links TRBV14 to TRBJ1-1; perhaps TRBD1 as D (5 bases). The germline gives CDR1 SGHDN, CDR2 FVKESK. V gave up 4 bases and J gave up 2 bases, with 17 bases separating them. CDR3 length: 16 amino acids. CDR3 sequence (DNA): TGTGCCAGCAGCCCACCATCCGGGACGCTAAACACTGAAGCTTTCTTT. This codes for CASSPPSGTLNTEAFF.

This rearrangement joins TRBV28 to TRBJ1-3, with TRBD1 identical over 7 bases. The germline V gene encodes CDR1 MDHEN and CDR2 SYDVKM. CDR3 length equals 14 residues. V dropped 6 bases and J dropped 1; count of bases not matched to a gene: 3. Written as DNA, the CDR3 is TGTGCCAGCAGAAAGACAGGGTCTGGAAACACCATATATTTT. This codes for CASRKTGSGNTIYF.

The rearrangement uses TRBV7-2 and TRBJ1-6, with 8 bases aligning to TRBD1. The CDR3 has 16 amino acids. V trimming: 2 bases; J trimming: 3 bases; junction bases outside the gene matches: 3. The germline CDR1 and CDR2 sequences are SGHTA and FQGNSA. The CDR3 here is CASSLLGQGYNSPLHF. CDR3 in DNA: TGTGCCAGCAGCTTACTTGGACAGGGCTATAATTCACCCCTCCACTTT.

The chain couples TRBV9 to TRBJ1-2; D remains unclear. The CDR3 totals 17 residues. Looked up from germline, CDR1 is SGDLS and CDR2 is YYNGEE. Trimming left V 0 bases short and J 8 bases short, with 23 bases between. The CDR3 sequence is CASSVVPDGPSLEGYTF. Here the CDR3 DNA reads TGTGCCAGCAGCGTAGTACCGGACGGCCCGTCTCTCGAAGGCTACACCTTC.

This chain uses TRBV7-2 with TRBJ1-2; D may be TRBD1 (5 bases). Per germline, CDR1 SGHTA and CDR2 FQGNSA. The CDR3 consists of 12 residues. Between the trimmed V and J ends, which lost 10 bases and 5 bases, there was a span of 14 bases. For the CDR3, the DNA is TGTGCCAACCGGGACTCACGATATGGCTACACCTTC. It translates to CANRDSRYGYTF.

V usage is TRBV7-8 and J usage is TRBJ2-1, with D hard to call. The ends were cut back, 2 bases at V and 13 bases at J, with 15 bases in the middle. The CDR3 length is 13 residues. CDR1 is SGHVS, CDR2 FQNEAQ, per germline. The CDR3 sequence is CASSLMVLGEQFF. The CDR3 DNA sequence: TGTGCCAGCAGCTTAATGGTTCTGGGCGAACAGTTCTTC.

The chain combines TRBV6-5 with TRBJ2-3; tentatively, D is TRBD2 (5 bases). Germline values: CDR1 MNHEY, CDR2 SVGAGI. The CDR3 is made up of 12 amino acids. V was trimmed by 2 bases and J by 6 bases, leaving 6 bases between them. CDR3 sequence: CASSYTGDTQYF. The CDR3 bases are TGTGCCAGCAGTTACACGGGGGATACGCAGTATTTT.

This clone was seen only once. The chain uses TRBV28 and TRBJ2-7, with 7 bases aligning to TRBD1. With V trimmed by 9 bases and J by 2 bases, 7 bases remained unmatched. Germline V gene data show CDR1 as MDHEN and CDR2 as SYDVKM. The CDR3 sequence is 13 residues long. The CDR3 sequence is CASGKTGTYEQYF. CDR3 in DNA: TGTGCCAGTGGGAAGACAGGGACCTACGAGCAGTACTTC.

The gene calls are TRBV14 and TRBJ2-7; D gene ambiguous. V lost 4 bases to trimming and J lost 5 bases, with 9 bases between them. Germline CDR1 is SGHDN and CDR2 is FVKESK. The CDR3 totals 12 residues. CDR3 nucleotide sequence: TGTGCCAGCAGCCTTATAGGAAACGAGCAGTACTTC. Protein: CASSLIGNEQYF.

This sequence joins TRBV5-1 and TRBJ2-7; 7 bases align to TRBD1. The CDR3 is made up of 18 amino acids. The trim removed 4 bases at V and 2 bases at J, leaving 18 bases unmatched. CDR1 and CDR2 (germline): SGHRS, YFSETQ. CDR3 in amino acids: CASSPPTGSEGWTYEQYF. The CDR3 DNA reads TGCGCCAGCAGCCCGCCGACAGGGTCAGAGGGTTGGACCTACGAGCAGTACTTC.

The chain recombines TRBV5-6 with TRBJ1-2, with no clear D. CDR1 and CDR2 from the germline V gene are SGHDT and YYEEEE. V lost 0 bases, J lost 1 base, and 7 bases lay in between. There are 14 residues in the CDR3. The CDR3 bases are TGTGCCAGCAGCTTGGGAAGGAGTAACTATGGCTACACCTTC. It specifies CASSLGRSNYGYTF. The full variable domain, in which reference TRBV5-6 and TRBJ1-2 provide the parts outside the CDR3, is DAGVTQSPTHLIKTRGQQVTLRCSPKSGHDTVSWYQQALGQGPQFIFQYYEEEERQRGNFPDRFSGHQFPNYSSELNVNALLLGDSALYLCASSLGRSNYGYTFGSGTRLTVV.

This chain connects TRBV15 to TRBJ1-6; D is ambiguous. Trimming shortened V by 0 bases and J by 1 base, and 10 bases separated the two germline ends. This CDR3 is 17 amino acids long. Germline V CDR1 and CDR2: LNHNV, YYDKDF (reference sequence). DNA for the CDR3: TGTGCCACCAGCAGAGATCCCAGGAGGTCCTATAATTCACCCCTCCACTTT. The encoded protein is CATSRDPRRSYNSPLHF. Full variable domain (remainder filled in from reference TRBV15 and TRBJ1-6): DAMVIQNPRYQVTQFGKPVTLSCSQTLNHNVMYWYQQKSSQAPKLLFHYYDKDFNNEADTPDNFQSRRPNTSFCFLDIRSPGLGDTAMYLCATSRDPRRSYNSPLHFGNGTRLTVT.

The chain joins TRBV18 to TRBJ2-3; no definite D call. The CDR3 loop spans 11 amino acids. Per the germline V gene, CDR1 is KGHSH and CDR2 is LQKENI. V gave up 8 bases and J gave up 6 bases, with 9 bases separating them. The CDR3, as DNA: TGTGCCAGCCAGGCTCTGGATACGCAGTATTTT. It is translated as CASQALDTQYF.

The rearrangement joins TRBV7-8 to TRBJ1-6; 10 bases match TRBD1. Looked up from germline, CDR1 is SGHVS and CDR2 is FQNEAQ. The CDR3 is made up of 16 amino acids. J was trimmed by 6 bases and V by 5 bases; bases with no gene match: 7. CDR3: CASSPSGTGVNSPLHF. Written as DNA, the CDR3 is TGTGCCAGCAGCCCCTCCGGGACAGGGGTTAATTCACCCCTCCACTTT.

This chain joins TRBV28 and TRBJ1-2; perhaps TRBD1 as D (5 bases). CDR1 MDHEN and CDR2 SYDVKM come from the germline V gene. V lost 0 bases and J 6 bases, leaving 11 bases between the germline ends. The CDR3 covers 14 residues. CDR3: CASSLWAQGNGYTF. In nucleotides, the CDR3 is TGTGCCAGCAGTTTATGGGCCCAGGGTAATGGCTACACCTTC.

The rearrangement joins TRBV7-2 to TRBJ2-5; possibly TRBD1 for D (6 bases). This CDR3 spans 15 amino acids. Germline assignment: CDR1 SGHTA and CDR2 FQGNSA. V was shortened by 5 bases and J by 5 bases, with 18 bases between the two germline ends. The CDR3 DNA sequence: TGTGCCAGCAGCGAACAGAGAACAGGGCTGGAGACCCAGTACTTC. It encodes CASSEQRTGLETQYF.

In its sample, this clone was seen once. This chain connects TRBV6-5 to TRBJ2-7; no clear D. Trimming cost V 6 bases and J 5 bases, with 11 bases left between them. The CDR3 is made up of 12 amino acids. Germline V gene lookup returns CDR1 MNHEY and CDR2 SVGAGI. The CDR3 reads CASSPGWDEQYF. The CDR3 coding sequence is TGTGCCAGCAGCCCCGGCTGGGACGAGCAGTACTTC.